This TCR beta chain stems from a study of blood T cell repertoires in COVID-19. Study-level information: T cells, B-cell-depleted T cells, or PBMCs supplied cDNA or gDNA.

Germline CDR1 SGHAT, CDR2 FQNNGV. This CDR3 spans 16 amino acids. V was pared by 1 base and J by 2 bases, with 13 bases between. TCRdb keeps only in-frame clones here, not all; method: immunoSEQ multiplex PCR. The sample consists of roughly 250,000 clones, 70% to 85% of them appearing once. The chain couples TRBV11-2 to TRBJ2-3; possible D gene TRBD2, 5 bases. The receptor was isolated from a human donor with COVID-19, enrolled during active disease. The donor label of this sample is uncertain. Sequences were obtained from peripheral blood. The CDR3, as DNA: TGTGCCAGCAGCTTAGCTGGTAGCGCATACACAGATACGCAGTATTTT. It translates to CASSLAGSAYTDTQYF.